This T cell receptor (beta chain) appears in the sequencing data of a study of T cell changes during pregnancy in multiple sclerosis. Data came from immunoSEQ multiplex PCR; TCRdb stores just in-frame clones and leaves some out. The data show roughly 100,000 clones, roughly 91% seen once. The CDR3 is made up of 14 amino acids. From germline, CDR1 is MNHNY and CDR2 SVGAGI (reference sequence). V shed 2 bases, J shed 6 bases, and the junction held 4 bases outside the gene matches. The rearrangement joins TRBV6-6 to TRBJ1-3; 7 bases map to TRBD1. The sequence came from a female donor in good health, enrolled as a control in a pregnancy study. This specimen consisted of peripheral blood, obtained after pregnancy. Here the CDR3 reads CASSYRGGTNTIYF. CDR3 bases: TGTGCCAGCAGTTACAGAGGGGGCACAAACACCATATATTTT.